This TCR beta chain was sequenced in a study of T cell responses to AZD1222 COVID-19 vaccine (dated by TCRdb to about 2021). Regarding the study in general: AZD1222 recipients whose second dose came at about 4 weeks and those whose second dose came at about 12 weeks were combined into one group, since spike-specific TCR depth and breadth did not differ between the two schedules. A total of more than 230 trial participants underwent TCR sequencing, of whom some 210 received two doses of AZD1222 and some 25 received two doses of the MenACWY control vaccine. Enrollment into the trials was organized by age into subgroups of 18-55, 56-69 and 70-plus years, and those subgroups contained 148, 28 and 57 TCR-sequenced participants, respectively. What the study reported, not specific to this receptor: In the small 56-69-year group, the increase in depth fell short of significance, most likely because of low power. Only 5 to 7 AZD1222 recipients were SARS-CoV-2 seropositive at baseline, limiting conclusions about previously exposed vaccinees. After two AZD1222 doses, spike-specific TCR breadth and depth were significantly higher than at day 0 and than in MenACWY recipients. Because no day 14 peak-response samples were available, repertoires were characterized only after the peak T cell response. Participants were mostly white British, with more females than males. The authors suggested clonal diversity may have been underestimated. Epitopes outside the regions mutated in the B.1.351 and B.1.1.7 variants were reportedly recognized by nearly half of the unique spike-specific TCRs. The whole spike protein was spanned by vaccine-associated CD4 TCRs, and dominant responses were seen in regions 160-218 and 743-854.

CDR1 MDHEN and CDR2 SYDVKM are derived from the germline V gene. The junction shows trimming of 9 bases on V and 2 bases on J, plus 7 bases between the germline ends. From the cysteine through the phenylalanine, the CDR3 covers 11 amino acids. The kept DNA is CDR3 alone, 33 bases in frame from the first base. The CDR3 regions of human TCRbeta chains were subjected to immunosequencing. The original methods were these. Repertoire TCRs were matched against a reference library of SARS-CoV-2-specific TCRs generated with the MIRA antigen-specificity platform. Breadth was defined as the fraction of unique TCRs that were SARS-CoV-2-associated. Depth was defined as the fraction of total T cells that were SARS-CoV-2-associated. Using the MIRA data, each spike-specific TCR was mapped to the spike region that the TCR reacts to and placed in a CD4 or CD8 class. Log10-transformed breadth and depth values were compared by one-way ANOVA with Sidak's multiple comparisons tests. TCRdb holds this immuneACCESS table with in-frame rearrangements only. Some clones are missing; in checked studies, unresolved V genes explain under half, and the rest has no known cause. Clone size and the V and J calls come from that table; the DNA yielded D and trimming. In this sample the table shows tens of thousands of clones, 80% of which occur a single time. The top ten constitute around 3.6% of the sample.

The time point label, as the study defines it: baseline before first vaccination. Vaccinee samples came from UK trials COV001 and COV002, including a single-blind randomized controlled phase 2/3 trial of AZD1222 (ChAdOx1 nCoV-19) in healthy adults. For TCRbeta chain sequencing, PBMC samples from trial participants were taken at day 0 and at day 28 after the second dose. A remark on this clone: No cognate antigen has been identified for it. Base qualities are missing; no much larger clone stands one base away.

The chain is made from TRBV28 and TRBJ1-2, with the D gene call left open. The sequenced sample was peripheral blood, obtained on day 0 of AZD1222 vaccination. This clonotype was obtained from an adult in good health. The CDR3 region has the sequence CASSGNYGYTF. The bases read TGTGCCAGTTCCGGGAACTATGGCTACACCTTC.